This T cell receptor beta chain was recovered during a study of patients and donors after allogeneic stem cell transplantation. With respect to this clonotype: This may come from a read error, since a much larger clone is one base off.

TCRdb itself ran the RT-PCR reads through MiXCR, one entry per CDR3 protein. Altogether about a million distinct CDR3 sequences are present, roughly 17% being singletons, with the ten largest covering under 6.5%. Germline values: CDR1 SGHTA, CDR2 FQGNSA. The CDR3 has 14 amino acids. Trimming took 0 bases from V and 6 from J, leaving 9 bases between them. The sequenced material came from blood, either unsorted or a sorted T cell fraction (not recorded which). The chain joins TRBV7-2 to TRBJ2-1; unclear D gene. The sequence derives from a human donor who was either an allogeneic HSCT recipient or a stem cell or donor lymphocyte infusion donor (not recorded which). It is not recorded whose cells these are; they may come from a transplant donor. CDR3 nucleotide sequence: TGTGCCAGCAGCTTAGCACGGGCGTCCAATGAGCAGTTCTTC. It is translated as CASSLARASNEQFF.